These 24 T cell receptor beta chains were sequenced from one sample in a study of regulatory T cells in long-lasting Graves disease (TCRdb year 2021). What the time point label conveys for this sample: persistent/refractory GD, antithyroid drugs over 5 years with positive TRAb. For both TCR sequencing and RNA sequencing, RNA was extracted from PBMCs using TRIzol. Receptor amplification or capture employed multiplex PCR. Sequenced using an Illumina HiSeq 4000. CDR3 regions were amplified by Arm-PCR with iRepertoire HTBI primers to construct TCR beta libraries. TCRdb handled the public reads itself, with Q25 trimming in fastp and clone calling in MiXCR, and kept productive beta chains. Identical CDR3 proteins give one entry, which carries the most common genes and DNA. The sample data list over 300,000 distinct CDR3 sequences, and about 20% of these were observed just once. The leading ten clones occupy 29% of the sample.

The specimen comprised peripheral blood mononuclear cells (PBMCs), sampled when the disease was refractory, from a patient treated with antithyroid drugs. The receptors come from a female donor with Graves disease.

This clonotype was observed many times. The CDR3 loop reads CSVEGQAGETQYF. The CDR3 DNA sequence: TGCAGCGTTGAAGGACAGGCGGGGGAGACCCAGTACTTC. The rearrangement uses TRBV29-1 and TRBJ2-5; D possibly uses TRBD1 or TRBD2 (6 bases each). This CDR3 is built from 13 residues. CDR1 and CDR2 (germline): SQVTM, ANQGSEA. The V end lost 1 base, the J end lost 5 bases, and 11 bases lay between the germline ends.

This clonotype came up many times. The gene calls are TRBV27 and TRBJ1-2, with 7 bases aligning to TRBD1. The CDR3 runs to 15 residues. J gave up 2 bases and V 4 bases, and 7 bases lay outside the gene matches. Germline CDR1 and CDR2: MNHEY and SMNVEV (reference sequence). CDR3: CASSWTGQANYGYTF. CDR3 coding DNA: TGTGCCAGCAGTTGGACTGGACAGGCGAACTATGGCTACACCTTC.

The rearrangement links TRBV6-1 to TRBJ2-3; D unresolved. Germline V CDR1 and CDR2: MNHNS, SASEGT. V dropped 1 base and J dropped 0 bases, with 11 bases sitting between them. This CDR3 is 16 amino acids long. The CDR3 DNA reads TGTGCCAGCAGTGAAGGGCAGCTGACTAGCACAGATACGCAGTATTTT. This translates into CASSEGQLTSTDTQYF.

The sample holds many counts of this clonotype. The gene calls are TRBV6-4 and TRBJ1-5; D might be TRBD1 (5 bases). CDR1 and CDR2 from the germline V gene are MRHNA and SNTAGT. The ends were cut back, 8 bases at V and 2 bases at J, with 13 bases in the middle. The length of the CDR3 is 14 residues. CDR3 residues: CASPGLYGNQPQHF. The CDR3 region has the DNA TGTGCCAGCCCGGGACTATATGGCAATCAGCCCCAGCATTTT.

As regards this clonotype: Given a far larger clone just one base away, this is likely a sequencing read error. This chain joins TRBV7-3 and TRBJ2-5; a possible D gene is TRBD1 (5 bases). CDR3 length: 14 residues. The germline gives CDR1 SGHTA, CDR2 FQGTGA. Trimming pared 2 bases from V and 11 bases from J, leaving 18 bases between. The CDR3 spells CASSLGAGSYGQYF. Written as DNA, the CDR3 is TGTGCCAGCAGCTTAGGTGCAGGGTCCTACGGGCAGTACTTC.

The chain carries TRBV7-9 and TRBJ1-6; 8 nucleotides align to TRBD1. Germline V gene data show CDR1 as SEHNR and CDR2 as FQNEAQ (reference sequence). The junction had 3 bases not matched to a gene; V was cut back by 6 bases and J by 5 bases. The CDR3 contains 14 residues. The CDR3 spells CASREQGDNSPLHF. The CDR3 bases are TGTGCCAGCAGAGAACAGGGGGATAATTCACCCCTCCACTTT.

This rearrangement joins TRBV28 to TRBJ2-1, with unresolved D. Germline V gives CDR1 MDHEN, CDR2 SYDVKM. This CDR3 is 15 amino acids long. V gave up 4 bases and J gave up 7 bases, with 17 bases separating them. The DNA for the CDR3 is TGTGCCAGCAGTTCCCCCCCGATAAACGAGAATGAGCAGTTCTTC. Translation gives CASSSPPINENEQFF.

This clonotype was observed at least ten times. The V and J genes are TRBV29-1 and TRBJ1-4, with unresolved D. Germline values: CDR1 SQVTM, CDR2 ANQGSEA. The V end was cut by 6 bases, the J end by 6 bases, with 14 bases between. CDR3 length equals 13 residues. The CDR3 coding sequence is TGCAGCGTCCAACGGGGTTTCGATGAAAAACTGTTTTTT. It codes for CSVQRGFDEKLFF.

Regarding this clonotype: Since no conserved phenylalanine or tryptophan closes the CDR3, a read error is the likely cause. The chain couples TRBV5-1 to TRBJ2-2; D possibly uses TRBD1 or TRBD2 (6 bases each). The ends were cut back, 4 bases at V and 3 bases at J, with 13 bases in the middle. CDR3 length equals 15 residues. The V gene's germline CDR1 is SGHRS and CDR2 YFSETQ. The CDR3 nucleotides read TGCGCCAGCAGCCCCCGGGGGCCCTACACCGGGGAGCTGTTTCTT. Translated: CASSPRGPYTGELFL.

This clonotype was seen at least ten times. V usage is TRBV11-2 and J usage is TRBJ1-3; D is undetermined. The V gene's germline CDR1 is SGHAT and CDR2 FQNNGV. The V end was cut by 5 bases, the J end by 2 bases, with 13 bases between. The CDR3 contains 15 residues. DNA for the CDR3: TGTGCCAGCAGCCTCCTGGCCGGGACTGGAAACACCATATATTTT. Its translation is CASSLLAGTGNTIYF.

This chain joins TRBV4-1 and TRBJ2-1, with D possibly matching TRBD1 (5 bases). The length of the CDR3 is 12 residues. Trimming pared 4 bases from V and 6 bases from J, leaving 7 bases between. Germline V lookup: CDR1 MGHRA, CDR2 YSYEKL. The CDR3 spells CASSRDSNEQFF. CDR3 in DNA: TGCGCCAGCAGCCGTGACAGCAATGAGCAGTTCTTC.

The chain has TRBV7-2 and TRBJ1-5; perhaps TRBD1 as D (6 bases). With 5 bases removed from V and 10 bases from J, the gap between germline ends came to 15 bases. Per germline, CDR1 SGHTA and CDR2 FQGNSA. The CDR3 covers 13 residues. The CDR3: CASSPREQGPQHF. CDR3 nucleotide sequence: TGTGCCAGCAGCCCTCGGGAACAGGGCCCCCAGCATTTT.

This clonotype was detected only a few times. The chain employs TRBV30 and TRBJ1-5, with D uncertain. Germline CDR1 reads GTSNPN; CDR2 reads SVGIG (reference sequence). The CDR3 loop spans 12 amino acids. The ends were cut back, 0 bases at V and 5 bases at J, with 5 bases in the middle. The CDR3 loop is CAWSVGDQPQHF. The CDR3 DNA follows: TGTGCCTGGAGTGTCGGGGATCAGCCCCAGCATTTT.

This CDR3 is CASSLGQGSAYEQYF. The DNA for the CDR3 is TGCGCCAGCAGCCTGGGACAGGGTTCGGCCTACGAGCAGTACTTC. This chain uses TRBV5-1 with TRBJ2-7; 9 nucleotides agree with TRBD1. Germline V gene data show CDR1 as SGHRS and CDR2 as YFSETQ. The CDR3 is 15 residues long. Trimming removed 4 bases from V and 2 bases from J; junction bases left unmatched: 7.

A few counts support this clonotype. V and J are TRBV7-2 and TRBJ2-7; D not certain. The germline V gene has CDR1 SGHTA and CDR2 FQGNSA. There are 14 residues in the CDR3. Trimming cost V 2 bases and J 0 bases, with 8 bases left between them. This chain's CDR3 is CASSLYPTSYEQYF. As DNA, the CDR3 is TGTGCCAGCAGCTTATACCCGACCTCCTACGAGCAGTACTTC.

This clonotype was counted between two and nine times. The chain joins TRBV7-9 to TRBJ2-5; unclear D gene. The V end was cut by 3 bases, the J end by 5 bases, with 7 bases between. Looked up from germline, CDR1 is SEHNR and CDR2 is FQNEAQ (reference sequence). The CDR3 sequence is 12 residues long. CDR3 region: CASSLGWETQYF. CDR3 DNA: TGTGCCAGCAGCTTGGGCTGGGAGACCCAGTACTTC.

This chain connects TRBV7-9 to TRBJ2-2, with D possibly being TRBD1 (6 bases). V lost 2 bases to trimming and J lost 4 bases, with 8 bases between them. CDR3 length: 14 residues. Germline CDR1 reads SEHNR; CDR2 reads FQNEAQ (reference sequence). Here the CDR3 reads CASSLQGTTGELFF. In nucleotides, the CDR3 is TGTGCCAGCAGCTTACAGGGGACCACCGGGGAGCTGTTTTTT.

This clonotype was counted only a few times. The chain recombines TRBV4-2 with TRBJ2-7; D not certain. The CDR3 sequence is 16 residues long. Germline V gene lookup returns CDR1 LGHNA and CDR2 YNFKEQ. Trimming removed 1 base from V and 0 bases from J, with 13 bases in between. The CDR3 sequence: CASSQVYGESSYEQYF. The DNA of the CDR3 is TGTGCCAGCAGCCAAGTTTATGGTGAGAGCTCCTACGAGCAGTACTTC.

The table lists this clonotype with many counts. The chain recombines TRBV7-6 with TRBJ2-5; maybe TRBD1 (5 bases). Germline CDR1 is SGHVS and CDR2 is FNYEAQ. V was cut by 0 bases and J by 5 bases, with 19 bases left in between. The CDR3 is 17 amino acids. The CDR3 coding sequence is TGTGCCAGCAGCTTAGCGCTGATGGGGCAGGGAAGGGAGACCCAGTACTTC. Amino acid sequence: CASSLALMGQGRETQYF.

In this sample, this clonotype turned up many times. The gene calls are TRBV12-3 or TRBV12-4 and TRBJ2-7; 14 bases map to TRBD2. After removal of 4 bases from V and 3 bases from J, the junction contained 14 bases not matched to a gene. The CDR3 is 19 amino acids. The CDR3 DNA reads as TGTGCCAGCAGTTCAGCCACCGGGACTAGCGGGAGAAATCGCTACGAGCAGTACTTC. Translating it yields CASSSATGTSGRNRYEQYF.

The CDR3 bases are TGTGCCAGTAGTAGTTCTGCCCCTCCTAACTATGGCTACACCTTC. Its translation is CASSSSAPPNYGYTF. The chain recombines TRBV19 with TRBJ1-2; no clear D gene. Germline values: CDR1 LNHDA, CDR2 SQIVND (reference sequence). The CDR3 consists of 15 residues. V shed 4 bases and J shed 0 bases, with 12 bases lying between them.

Only a few counts were recorded for this clonotype. The chain employs TRBV7-9 and TRBJ1-2, with D possibly TRBD1 on 6 matching bases. Germline V gene lookup returns CDR1 SEHNR and CDR2 FQNEAQ (reference sequence). This CDR3 comprises 13 residues. V dropped 5 bases and J dropped 10 bases, with 17 bases sitting between them. The CDR3 here is CASSRWTEHDYTF. DNA of the CDR3: TGTGCCAGCAGCCGATGGACAGAGCATGACTACACCTTC.

This clonotype was seen ten or more times. The V and J genes are TRBV5-1 and TRBJ2-2; D ambiguous. V lost 2 bases, J lost 0 bases, and 5 bases lay in between. Germline V lookup: CDR1 SGHRS, CDR2 YFSETQ. This CDR3 is built from 14 residues. CDR3 in amino acids: CASSFQPNTGELFF. In nucleotides, the CDR3 is TGCGCCAGCAGCTTCCAACCGAACACCGGGGAGCTGTTTTTT. Based on the CDR3 plus reference TRBV5-1 and TRBJ2-2, the full variable domain is KAGVTQTPRYLIKTRGQQVTLSCSPISGHRSVSWYQQTPGQGLQFLFEYFSETQRNKGNFPGRFSGRQFSNSRSEMNVSTLELGDSALYLCASSFQPNTGELFFGEGSRLTVL.

This clonotype was seen a few times. The rearrangement links TRBV3-1 to TRBJ2-2, with TRBD2 identical over 9 bases. The length of the CDR3 is 17 residues. Germline CDR1 reads LGHDT; CDR2 reads YNNKEL (reference sequence). The V segment lost 6 bases and the J segment 2 bases; nucleotides outside the gene matches: 10. The CDR3 loop is CASRKALAGTNTGELFF. CDR3 DNA: TGTGCCAGCAGAAAAGCGCTAGCGGGAACTAACACCGGGGAGCTGTTTTTT.